This TCR beta chain was sequenced during a study of human thymus T cells. Findings and limits, study-wide: Among thymic and blood repertoires, usage of V and J genes appeared biased. Thymic repertoires of unrelated individuals were reported in related research to overlap highly.

Obtained as resections during corrective heart surgery, the thymus tissue was then studied. Having surgery to correct congenital heart defects, healthy Finnish infants acted as the donors. TCRdb's copy holds only in-frame clones and misses some; the assay was immunoSEQ multiplex PCR. This sample has roughly 77,000 clones, with about 95% found just once. After removal of 3 bases from V and 4 bases from J, the junction contained 13 bases not matched to a gene. CDR3 size: 17 residues. Germline CDR1 is LNHDA and CDR2 is SQIVND (reference sequence). Remarks on this clone: Its target is unknown.

Sequences were obtained from thymus tissue. The V and J genes are TRBV19 and TRBJ2-5; TRBD1 matches 8 bases. This TCR came from a girl under two years old with a congenital heart defect but otherwise immunologically healthy. Here the CDR3 reads CASSIGEEDRAGETQYF. The CDR3 nucleotides read TGTGCCAGTAGTATTGGGGAGGAGGACAGGGCGGGAGAGACCCAGTACTTC.